The rows below give T cell receptor beta chains drawn from one sample of a study of blood T cell repertoires in COVID-19. Data came from immunoSEQ multiplex PCR; TCRdb stores just in-frame clones and leaves some out. Of 70,000 to 100,000 clones in the sample, 70% to 90% were seen once. The source material was peripheral blood. The receptors derive from a woman aged 80 or over with acute or convalescent COVID-19. Each CDR3 is given with its conserved first and last residue. The order of the fields is CDR3 protein, CDR3 DNA, V gene, J gene, D gene, clone size. A D gene is named only where the DNA matches it firmly. The listing skips clone size in some rows; elsewhere it reads once, few, many or a size class.

CDR3 protein: CASSSHLGSGPQPQHF
CDR3 DNA: TGTGCCAGCAGTTCTCACCTAGGGTCAGGGCCCCAGCCCCAGCATTTT
V gene: TRBV28
J gene: TRBJ1-5
D gene: NA
clone size: NA

CDR3 protein: CASSRDRNYGYTF
CDR3 DNA: TGTGCCAGCAGCCGTGACAGAAACTATGGCTACACCTTC
V gene: TRBV14
J gene: TRBJ1-2
D gene: NA
clone size: NA

CDR3 protein: CASSLSQGYNSPLHF
CDR3 DNA: TGTGCCAGCAGCTTATCACAGGGGTATAATTCACCCCTCCACTTT
V gene: TRBV11-2
J gene: TRBJ1-6
D gene: TRBD1
clone size: NA

CDR3 protein: CASSLGVRERKKLFF
CDR3 DNA: TGCGCCAGCAGCTTAGGGGTCCGAGAGAGGAAAAAACTGTTTTTT
V gene: TRBV5-1
J gene: TRBJ1-4
D gene: NA
clone size: NA

CDR3 protein: CASSLSGGANTGELFF
CDR3 DNA: TGTGCCAGCAGCTTAAGCGGGGGGGCGAACACCGGGGAGCTGTTTTTT
V gene: TRBV7-3
J gene: TRBJ2-2
D gene: TRBD2
clone size: NA

CDR3 protein: CASSLGGAVNEKLFF
CDR3 DNA: TGTGCCAGCAGCTTGGGTGGAGCAGTGAATGAAAAACTGTTTTTT
V gene: TRBV28
J gene: TRBJ1-4
D gene: NA
clone size: NA

CDR3 protein: CASSTGLRNTEAFF
CDR3 DNA: TGTGCCAGCAGTACAGGTCTTCGGAACACTGAAGCTTTCTTT
V gene: TRBV6-2/TRBV6-3
J gene: TRBJ1-1
D gene: NA
clone size: NA

CDR3 protein: CASRETGPVNGYTF
CDR3 DNA: TGTGCCAGCAGGGAGACAGGGCCGGTGAATGGCTACACCTTC
V gene: TRBV6-5
J gene: TRBJ1-2
D gene: TRBD1
clone size: NA

CDR3 protein: CATSDPTSARLYNEQFF
CDR3 DNA: TGTGCCACCAGTGATCCCACCTCGGCGCGGTTGTACAATGAGCAGTTCTTC
V gene: TRBV24-1
J gene: TRBJ2-1
D gene: NA
clone size: once

CDR3 protein: CASSSPTYEQYF
CDR3 DNA: TGTGCCAGCAGTTCCCCCACCTACGAGCAGTACTTC
V gene: TRBV6-5
J gene: TRBJ2-7
D gene: NA
clone size: NA

CDR3 protein: CSVGERAGVSYNEQFF
CDR3 DNA: TGCAGCGTTGGGGAGCGGGCGGGAGTTTCCTACAATGAGCAGTTCTTC
V gene: TRBV29-1
J gene: TRBJ2-1
D gene: TRBD2
clone size: NA

CDR3 protein: CAATGTGTGPYGYTF
CDR3 DNA: TGTGCCGCGACCGGGACCGGGACAGGGCCTTATGGCTACACCTTC
V gene: TRBV6-5
J gene: TRBJ1-2
D gene: TRBD1
clone size: NA

CDR3 protein: CASSQPGLAGANVLTF
CDR3 DNA: TGTGCCAGCAGCCAACCGGGACTAGCTGGGGCCAACGTCCTGACTTTC
V gene: TRBV3-1/TRBV3-2
J gene: TRBJ2-6
D gene: TRBD2
clone size: NA

CDR3 protein: CASSLGQTFYGYTF
CDR3 DNA: TGTGCCAGCAGCCTGGGACAGACTTTCTATGGCTACACCTTC
V gene: TRBV3-1/TRBV3-2
J gene: TRBJ1-2
D gene: TRBD1
clone size: NA

CDR3 protein: CASTLLGGLQETQYF
CDR3 DNA: TGTGCCAGCACCCTTCTGGGGGGGCTACAAGAGACCCAGTACTTC
V gene: TRBV7-2
J gene: TRBJ2-5
D gene: NA
clone size: NA

CDR3 protein: CASSEGPQGGQGYTF
CDR3 DNA: TGTGCCAGCAGTGAAGGACCACAGGGGGGTCAAGGCTACACCTTC
V gene: TRBV2
J gene: TRBJ1-2
D gene: TRBD1
clone size: NA

CDR3 protein: CASSFSRNTEAFF
CDR3 DNA: TGTGCCAGCAGCTTTTCTAGAAACACTGAAGCTTTCTTT
V gene: TRBV7-8
J gene: TRBJ1-1
D gene: NA
clone size: NA

CDR3 protein: CASSLAYGQGDEKLFF
CDR3 DNA: TGTGCCAGCAGCTTGGCGTATGGGCAGGGTGATGAAAAACTGTTTTTT
V gene: TRBV5-8
J gene: TRBJ1-4
D gene: NA
clone size: few

CDR3 protein: CATSRGKGSEKLFF
CDR3 DNA: TGTGCCACCAGCAGGGGGAAAGGGAGTGAAAAACTGTTTTTT
V gene: TRBV15
J gene: TRBJ1-4
D gene: NA
clone size: few

CDR3 protein: CASGRGLQETQYF
CDR3 DNA: TGTGCCAGCGGCAGGGGGCTGCAAGAGACCCAGTACTTC
V gene: TRBV6-5
J gene: TRBJ2-5
D gene: TRBD1
clone size: NA

CDR3 protein: CASSYSRTGIYGYTF
CDR3 DNA: TGTGCCAGCAGTTACTCGAGAACAGGGATTTATGGCTACACCTTC
V gene: TRBV6-5
J gene: TRBJ1-2
D gene: NA
clone size: NA

CDR3 protein: CASSSEETQYF
CDR3 DNA: TGTGCCAGCAGCTCGGAGGAGACCCAGTACTTC
V gene: TRBV7-9
J gene: TRBJ2-5
D gene: NA
clone size: NA

CDR3 protein: CASKRSTGYNSPLHF
CDR3 DNA: TGTGCCAGCAAGAGATCGACAGGTTATAATTCACCCCTCCACTTT
V gene: TRBV3-1/TRBV3-2
J gene: TRBJ1-6
D gene: NA
clone size: NA

CDR3 protein: CASSQDGTGGEKLFF
CDR3 DNA: TGTGCCAGCAGCCAAGACGGGACAGGGGGTGAAAAACTGTTTTTT
V gene: TRBV4-2
J gene: TRBJ1-4
D gene: TRBD1
clone size: NA

CDR3 protein: CASSLVSAGGLSRETQYF
CDR3 DNA: TGTGCCAGCAGCTTAGTGTCAGCGGGGGGGTTGTCGAGGGAGACCCAGTACTTC
V gene: TRBV7-2
J gene: TRBJ2-5
D gene: TRBD2
clone size: NA

CDR3 protein: CASSRVYPEAFF
CDR3 DNA: TGTGCCAGTAGCAGGGTCTACCCTGAAGCTTTCTTT
V gene: TRBV19
J gene: TRBJ1-1
D gene: NA
clone size: NA